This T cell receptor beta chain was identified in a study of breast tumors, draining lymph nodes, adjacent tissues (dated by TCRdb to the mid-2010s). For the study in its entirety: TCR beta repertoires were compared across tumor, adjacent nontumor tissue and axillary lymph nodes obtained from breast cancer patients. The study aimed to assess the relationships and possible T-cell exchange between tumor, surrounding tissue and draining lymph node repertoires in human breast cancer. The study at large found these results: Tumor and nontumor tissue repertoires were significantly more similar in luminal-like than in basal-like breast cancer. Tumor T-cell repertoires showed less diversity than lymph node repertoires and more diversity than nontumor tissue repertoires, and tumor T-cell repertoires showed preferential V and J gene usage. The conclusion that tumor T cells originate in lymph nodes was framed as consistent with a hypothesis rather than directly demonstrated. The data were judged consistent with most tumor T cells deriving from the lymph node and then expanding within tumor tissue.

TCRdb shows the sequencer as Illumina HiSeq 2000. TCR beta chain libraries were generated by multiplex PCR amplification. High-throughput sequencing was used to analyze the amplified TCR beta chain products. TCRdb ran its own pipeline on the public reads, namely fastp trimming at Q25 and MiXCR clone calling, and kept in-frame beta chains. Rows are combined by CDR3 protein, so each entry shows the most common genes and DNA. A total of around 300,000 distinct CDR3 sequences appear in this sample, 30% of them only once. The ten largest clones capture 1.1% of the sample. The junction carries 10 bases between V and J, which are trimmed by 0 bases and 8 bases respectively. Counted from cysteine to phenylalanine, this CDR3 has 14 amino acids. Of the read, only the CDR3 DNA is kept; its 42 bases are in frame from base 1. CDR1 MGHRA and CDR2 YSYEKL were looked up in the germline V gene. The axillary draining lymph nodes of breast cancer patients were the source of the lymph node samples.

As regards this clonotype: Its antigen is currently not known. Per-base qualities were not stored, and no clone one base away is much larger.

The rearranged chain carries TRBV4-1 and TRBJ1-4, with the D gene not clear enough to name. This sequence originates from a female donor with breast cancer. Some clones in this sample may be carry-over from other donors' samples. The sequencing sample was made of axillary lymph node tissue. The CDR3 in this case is CASSQDGLTEKLFF. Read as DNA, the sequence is TGCGCCAGCAGCCAAGACGGACTCACAGAAAAACTGTTTTTT.